Reported below is one TCR beta chain. These data originate in a study of blood T cell repertoires in COVID-19. Background on the study: The United States, Italy and Spain supplied acute and convalescent COVID-19 samples. T cells, B-cell-depleted T cells, or PBMCs supplied cDNA or gDNA.

Germline CDR1 and CDR2: MDHEN and SYDVKM. The CDR3 spans 14 residues. Between the trimmed V and J ends, which lost 6 bases and 6 bases, there was a span of 15 bases. Original analysis: Amplification of reference gene primers provided the estimated nucleated cell counts. The assay was immunoSEQ multiplex PCR, and TCRdb's table has in-frame clones only and misses some. For V, J and clone size, that table is used; D and trimming come from the DNA. Among more than 150,000 clones listed, less than 90% were seen once. The TCR sequence derives from a young man with active or convalescent COVID-19. The sequencing sample was made of peripheral blood. The chain links TRBV28 to TRBJ1-5; maybe TRBD1 (6 bases). CDR3 DNA: TGTGCCAGCAGCCTACAGGGCGCGAGTCAGCCCCAGCATTTT. Translating gives CASSLQGASQPQHF.